The clone carrying this TCR beta chain was seen at least ten times. Its antigen is currently unknown. The source of the sample is a study of blood T cells in healthy people across ages. Germline V lookup: CDR1 SGHTA, CDR2 FQGNSA. Trimming shortened V by 2 bases and J by 8 bases, and 10 bases separated the two germline ends. This CDR3 contains 13 residues. A second 7 to 11 cycle PCR used barcoded and J-beta primers. MiXCR was run by TCRdb on the 5' RACE reads, yielding one entry per CDR3 protein. The sample holds roughly 860,000 distinct CDR3 sequences, approximately 67% seen once. Each sample provided at least 6 micrograms of extracted total RNA. The study, taken as a whole, reports: Age brought a roughly linear fall in TCR beta diversity measured per million T cells. Fewer expanded clones and more diversity marked long-lived versus aged donors.

The sample comprised blood. The chain recombines TRBV7-2 with TRBJ2-4, with D possibly being TRBD2 (6 bases). This sequence originates from a man younger than 40 in good health. CDR3 DNA sequence: TGTGCCAGCAGCTTACAAGGAGGGGACATTCAGTACTTC. It translates to CASSLQGGDIQYF.